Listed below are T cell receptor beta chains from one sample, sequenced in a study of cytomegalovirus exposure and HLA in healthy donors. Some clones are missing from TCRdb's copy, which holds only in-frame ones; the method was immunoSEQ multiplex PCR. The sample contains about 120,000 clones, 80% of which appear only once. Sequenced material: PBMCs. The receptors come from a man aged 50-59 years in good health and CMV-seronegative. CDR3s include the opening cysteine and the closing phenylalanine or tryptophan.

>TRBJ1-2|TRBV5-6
CASSLAYGSGAEGYTF
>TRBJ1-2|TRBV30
CAWSPGTAYSNYGYTF
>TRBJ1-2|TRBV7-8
CASSLAGANYGYTF
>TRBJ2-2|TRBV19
CASRLAHGTGELFF
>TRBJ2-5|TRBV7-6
CASSDGGRDEYF
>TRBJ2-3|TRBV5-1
CASSFDFHRGKEPTQYF
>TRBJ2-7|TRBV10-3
CAISVGGVEQYF
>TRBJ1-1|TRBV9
CASSALQNTEAFF
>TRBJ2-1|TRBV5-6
CASTRRTSGRNEQFF
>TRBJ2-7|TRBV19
CASSASGRPYEQYF
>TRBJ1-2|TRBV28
CASGGLVPRGYTF
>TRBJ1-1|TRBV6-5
CASRLQGRTEAFF